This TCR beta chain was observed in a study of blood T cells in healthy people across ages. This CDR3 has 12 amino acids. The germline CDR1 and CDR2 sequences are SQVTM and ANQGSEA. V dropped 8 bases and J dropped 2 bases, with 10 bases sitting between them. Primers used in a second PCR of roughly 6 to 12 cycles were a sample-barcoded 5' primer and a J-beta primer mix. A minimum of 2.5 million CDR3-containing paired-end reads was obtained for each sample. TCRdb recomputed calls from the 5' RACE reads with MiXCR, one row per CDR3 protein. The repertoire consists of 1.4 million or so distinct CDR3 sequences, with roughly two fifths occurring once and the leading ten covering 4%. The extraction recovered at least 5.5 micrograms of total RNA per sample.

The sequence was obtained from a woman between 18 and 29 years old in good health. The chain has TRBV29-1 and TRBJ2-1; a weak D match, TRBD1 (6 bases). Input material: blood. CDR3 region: CSPRTAYNEQFF. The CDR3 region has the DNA TGCAGCCCAAGGACAGCCTACAATGAGCAGTTCTTC.